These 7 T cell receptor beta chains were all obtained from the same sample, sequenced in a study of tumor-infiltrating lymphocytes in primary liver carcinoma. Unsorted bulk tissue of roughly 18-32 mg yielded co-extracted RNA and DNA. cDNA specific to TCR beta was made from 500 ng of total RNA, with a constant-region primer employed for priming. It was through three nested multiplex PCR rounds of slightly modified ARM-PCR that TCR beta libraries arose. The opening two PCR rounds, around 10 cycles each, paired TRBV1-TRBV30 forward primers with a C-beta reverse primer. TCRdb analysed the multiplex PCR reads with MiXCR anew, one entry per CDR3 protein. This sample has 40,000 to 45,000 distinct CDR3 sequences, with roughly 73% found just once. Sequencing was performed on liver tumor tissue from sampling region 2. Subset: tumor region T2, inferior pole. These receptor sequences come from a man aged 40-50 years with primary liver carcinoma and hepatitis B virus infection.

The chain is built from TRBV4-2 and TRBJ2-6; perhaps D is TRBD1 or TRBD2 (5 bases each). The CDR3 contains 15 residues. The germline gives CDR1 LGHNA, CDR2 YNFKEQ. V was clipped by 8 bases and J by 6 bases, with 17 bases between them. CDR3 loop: CASGPGTVVANVLTF. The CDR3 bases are TGTGCCAGCGGACCCGGGACGGTTGTGGCCAACGTCCTGACTTTC.

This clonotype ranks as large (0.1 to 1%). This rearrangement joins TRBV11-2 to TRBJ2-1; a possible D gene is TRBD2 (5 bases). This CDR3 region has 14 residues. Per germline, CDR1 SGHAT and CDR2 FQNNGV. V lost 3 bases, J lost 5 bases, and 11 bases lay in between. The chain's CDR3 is CASSLSGFDNEQFF. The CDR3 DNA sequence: TGTGCCAGCAGCTTGTCGGGGTTCGACAATGAGCAGTTCTTC.

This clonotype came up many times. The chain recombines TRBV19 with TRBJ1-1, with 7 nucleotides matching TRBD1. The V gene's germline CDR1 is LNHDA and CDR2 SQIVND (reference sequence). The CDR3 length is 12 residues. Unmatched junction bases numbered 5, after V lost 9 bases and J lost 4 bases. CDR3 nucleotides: TGTGCCAGGGAGGGGGCGCGCACTGAAGCTTTCTTT. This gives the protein CAREGARTEAFF.

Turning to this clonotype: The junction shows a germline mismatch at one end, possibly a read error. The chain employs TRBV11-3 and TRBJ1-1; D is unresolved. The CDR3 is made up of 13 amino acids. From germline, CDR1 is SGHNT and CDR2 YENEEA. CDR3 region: CASSLAVNAEASF. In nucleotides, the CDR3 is TGTGCCAGCAGTTTAGCAGTTAACGCTGAAGCTTCCTTT.

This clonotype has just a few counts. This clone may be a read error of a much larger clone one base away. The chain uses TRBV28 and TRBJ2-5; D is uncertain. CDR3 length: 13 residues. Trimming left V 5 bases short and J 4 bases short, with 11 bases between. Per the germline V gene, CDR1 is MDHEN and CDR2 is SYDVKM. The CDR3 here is CASSPPPGETQYF. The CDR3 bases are TGTGCCAGCAGTCCCCCCCCAGGAGAGACCCAGTACTTC.

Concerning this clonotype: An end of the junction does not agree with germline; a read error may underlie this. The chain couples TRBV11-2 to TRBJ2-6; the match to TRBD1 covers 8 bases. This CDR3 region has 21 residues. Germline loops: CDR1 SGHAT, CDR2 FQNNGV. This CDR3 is CPSSMGGDRGIPLSGADVLTF. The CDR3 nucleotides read TGTCCCAGCAGCATGGGGGGAGACAGGGGCATTCCCCTCTCTGGTGCCGACGTCCTGACTTTC.

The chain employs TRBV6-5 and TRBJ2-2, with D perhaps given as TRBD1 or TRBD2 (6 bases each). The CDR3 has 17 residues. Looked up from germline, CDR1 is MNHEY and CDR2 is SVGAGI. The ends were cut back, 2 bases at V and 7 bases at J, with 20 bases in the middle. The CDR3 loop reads CASSYPRGVDGIGELFF. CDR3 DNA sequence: TGTGCCAGCAGTTACCCGAGGGGGGTTGATGGGATCGGGGAGCTGTTTTTT.